This record concerns one T cell receptor (beta chain) sequence. This entry comes from a study of blood T cell repertoires in COVID-19. About the research overall: T cells, B-cell-depleted T cells, or PBMCs supplied cDNA or gDNA.

Two negative PCRs, clearance, or symptom resolution characterized the recovered Cohort 3 donors. The CDR3 is made up of 15 amino acids. V was pared by 0 bases and J by 0 bases, with 6 bases between. Germline V gene lookup returns CDR1 LGHNA and CDR2 YSLEER. In the original analysis: Researchers report that nucleated cell counts were estimated from reference gene primer amplification. Assay used: immunoSEQ multiplex PCR; TCRdb lists only in-frame clones, some missing. V and J calls and clone size follow that table, whereas D and trimming were derived from the DNA. The data show more than 300,000 clones, 87% seen once.

This clonotype was sampled from a woman younger than 45 who had recovered from COVID-19. The chain uses TRBV4-3 and TRBJ1-5, with D hard to call. Sequenced sample: PBMCs or T cells enriched from blood (not recorded which). For the CDR3, the DNA is TGCGCCAGCAGCCAAGACTTAAATAGCAATCAGCCCCAGCATTTT. It translates to CASSQDLNSNQPQHF.